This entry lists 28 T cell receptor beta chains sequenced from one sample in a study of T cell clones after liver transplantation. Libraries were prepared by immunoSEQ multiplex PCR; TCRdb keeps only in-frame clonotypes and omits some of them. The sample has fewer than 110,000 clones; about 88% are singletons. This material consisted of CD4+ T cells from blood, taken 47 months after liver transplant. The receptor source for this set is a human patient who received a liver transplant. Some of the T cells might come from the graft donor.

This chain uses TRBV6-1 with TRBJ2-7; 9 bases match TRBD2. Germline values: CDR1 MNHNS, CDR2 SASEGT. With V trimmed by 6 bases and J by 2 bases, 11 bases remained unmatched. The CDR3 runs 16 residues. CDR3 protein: CASRELRLAETYEQYF. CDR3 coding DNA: TGTGCCAGCAGGGAATTGAGACTAGCGGAAACCTACGAGCAGTACTTC.

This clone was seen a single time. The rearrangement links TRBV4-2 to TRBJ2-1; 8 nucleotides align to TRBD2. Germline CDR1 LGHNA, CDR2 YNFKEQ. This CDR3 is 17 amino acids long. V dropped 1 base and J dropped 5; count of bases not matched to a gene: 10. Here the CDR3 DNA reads TGTGCCAGCAGCCAAGTTTCAGCGGGAGCTGGCGACAATGAGCAGTTCTTC. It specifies CASSQVSAGAGDNEQFF.

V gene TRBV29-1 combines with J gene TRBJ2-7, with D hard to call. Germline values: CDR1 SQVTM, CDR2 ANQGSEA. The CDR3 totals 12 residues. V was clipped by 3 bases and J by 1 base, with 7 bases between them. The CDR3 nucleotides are TGCAGCGTTGACGACACTTCCTACGAGCAGTACTTC. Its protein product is CSVDDTSYEQYF.

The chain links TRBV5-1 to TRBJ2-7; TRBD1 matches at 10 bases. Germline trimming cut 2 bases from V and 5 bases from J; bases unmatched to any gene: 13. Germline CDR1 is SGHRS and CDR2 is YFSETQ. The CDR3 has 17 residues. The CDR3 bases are TGCGCCAGCAGCTTTACATTCCGGGACAGGGGAGGACACGAGCAGTACTTC. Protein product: CASSFTFRDRGGHEQYF.

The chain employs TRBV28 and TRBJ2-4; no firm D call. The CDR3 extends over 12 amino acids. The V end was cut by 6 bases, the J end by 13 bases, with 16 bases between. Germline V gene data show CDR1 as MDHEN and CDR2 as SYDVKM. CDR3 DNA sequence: TGTGCCAGCAGCTTAGCTCCGGAAGAGCAGTACTTC. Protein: CASSLAPEEQYF.

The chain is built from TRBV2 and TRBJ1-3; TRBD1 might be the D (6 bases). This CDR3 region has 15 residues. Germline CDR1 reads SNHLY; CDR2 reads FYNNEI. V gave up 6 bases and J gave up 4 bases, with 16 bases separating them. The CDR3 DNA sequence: TGTGCCAGCAGGGCGACAGGTACCGGGGGAAACACCATATATTTT. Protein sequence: CASRATGTGGNTIYF.

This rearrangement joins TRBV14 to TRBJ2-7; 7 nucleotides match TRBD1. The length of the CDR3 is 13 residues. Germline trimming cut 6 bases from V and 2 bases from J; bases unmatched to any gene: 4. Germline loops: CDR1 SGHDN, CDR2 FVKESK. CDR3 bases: TGTGCCAGCAGAAGGACAGGTGCCTACGAGCAGTACTTC. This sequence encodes CASRRTGAYEQYF.

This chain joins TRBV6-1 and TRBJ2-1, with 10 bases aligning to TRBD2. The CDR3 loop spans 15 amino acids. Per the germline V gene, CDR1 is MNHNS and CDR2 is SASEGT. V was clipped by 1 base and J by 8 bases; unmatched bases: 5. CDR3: CASSEGLAGGHEQFF. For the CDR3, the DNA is TGTGCCAGCAGTGAAGGGTTAGCGGGAGGTCATGAGCAGTTCTTC.

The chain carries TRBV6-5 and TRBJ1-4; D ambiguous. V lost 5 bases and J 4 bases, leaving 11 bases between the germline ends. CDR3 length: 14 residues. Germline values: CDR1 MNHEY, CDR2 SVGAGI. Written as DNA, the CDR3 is TGTGCCAGCAGTAGTCACGGACGTAATGAAAAACTGTTTTTT. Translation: CASSSHGRNEKLFF.

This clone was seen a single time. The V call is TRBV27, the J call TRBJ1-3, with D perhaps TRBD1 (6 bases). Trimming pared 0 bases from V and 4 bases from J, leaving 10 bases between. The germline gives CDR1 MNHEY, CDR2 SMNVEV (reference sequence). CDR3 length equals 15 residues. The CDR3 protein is CASSLSGGPGNTIYF. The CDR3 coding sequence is TGTGCCAGCAGTTTATCAGGGGGGCCAGGAAACACCATATATTTT.

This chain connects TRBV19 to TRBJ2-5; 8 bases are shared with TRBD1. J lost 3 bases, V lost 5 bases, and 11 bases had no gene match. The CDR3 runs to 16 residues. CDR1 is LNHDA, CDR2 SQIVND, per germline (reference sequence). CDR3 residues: CASSSRTGMVKETQYF. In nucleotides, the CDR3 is TGTGCCAGTAGTTCCCGGACAGGGATGGTAAAAGAGACCCAGTACTTC.

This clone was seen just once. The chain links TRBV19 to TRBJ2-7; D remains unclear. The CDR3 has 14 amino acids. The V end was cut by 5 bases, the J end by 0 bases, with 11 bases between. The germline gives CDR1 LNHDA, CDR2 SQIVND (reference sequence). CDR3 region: CASSPSVLSYEQYF. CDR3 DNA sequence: TGTGCCAGTAGTCCGTCAGTACTCTCCTACGAGCAGTACTTC.

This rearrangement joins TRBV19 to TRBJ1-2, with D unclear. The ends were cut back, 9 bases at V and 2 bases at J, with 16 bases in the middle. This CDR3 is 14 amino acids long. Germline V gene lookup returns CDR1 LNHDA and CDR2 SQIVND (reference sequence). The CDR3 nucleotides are TGTGCCAGCACCAACTTGACAAAGAACTATGGCTACACCTTC. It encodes CASTNLTKNYGYTF.

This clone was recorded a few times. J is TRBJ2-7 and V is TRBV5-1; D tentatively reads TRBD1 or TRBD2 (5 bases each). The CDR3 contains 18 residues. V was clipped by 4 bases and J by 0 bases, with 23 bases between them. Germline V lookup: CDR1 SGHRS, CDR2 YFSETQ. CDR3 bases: TGCGCCAGCAGCCCGTTGGGGCGTTCTAGCTCAACCTCCTACGAGCAGTACTTC. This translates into CASSPLGRSSSTSYEQYF. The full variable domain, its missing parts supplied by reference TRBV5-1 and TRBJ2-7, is KAGVTQTPRYLIKTRGQQVTLSCSPISGHRSVSWYQQTPGQGLQFLFEYFSETQRNKGNFPGRFSGRQFSNSRSEMNVSTLELGDSALYLCASSPLGRSSSTSYEQYFGPGTRLTVT.

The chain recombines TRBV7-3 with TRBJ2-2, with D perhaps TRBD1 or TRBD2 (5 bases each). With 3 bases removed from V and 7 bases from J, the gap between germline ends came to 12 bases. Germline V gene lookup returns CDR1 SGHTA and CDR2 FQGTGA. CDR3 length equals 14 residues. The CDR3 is CASSFGGAGGELFF. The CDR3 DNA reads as TGTGCCAGCAGCTTTGGGGGAGCTGGCGGGGAGCTGTTTTTT.

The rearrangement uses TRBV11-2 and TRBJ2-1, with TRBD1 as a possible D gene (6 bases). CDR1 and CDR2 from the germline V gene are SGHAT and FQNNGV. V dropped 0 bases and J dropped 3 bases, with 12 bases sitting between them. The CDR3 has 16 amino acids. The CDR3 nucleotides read TGTGCCAGCAGCTTAGATCTGCGCAGGGGCTACAATGAGCAGTTCTTC. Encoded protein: CASSLDLRRGYNEQFF.

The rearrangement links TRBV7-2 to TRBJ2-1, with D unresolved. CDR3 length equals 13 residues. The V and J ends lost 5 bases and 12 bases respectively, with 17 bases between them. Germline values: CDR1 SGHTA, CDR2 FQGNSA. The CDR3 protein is CASSRYLEFSQFF. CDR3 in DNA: TGTGCCAGCAGCCGATATTTGGAGTTTTCGCAGTTCTTC.

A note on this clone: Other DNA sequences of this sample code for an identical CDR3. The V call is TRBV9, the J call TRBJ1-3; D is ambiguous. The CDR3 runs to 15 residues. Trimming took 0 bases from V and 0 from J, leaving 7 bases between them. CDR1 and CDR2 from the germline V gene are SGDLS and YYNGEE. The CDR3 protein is CASSVGLFSGNTIYF. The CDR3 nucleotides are TGTGCCAGCAGCGTAGGGCTTTTCTCTGGAAACACCATATATTTT.

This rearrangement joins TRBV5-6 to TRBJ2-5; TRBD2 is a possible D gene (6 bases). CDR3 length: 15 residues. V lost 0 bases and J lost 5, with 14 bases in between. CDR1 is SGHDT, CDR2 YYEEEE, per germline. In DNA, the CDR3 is TGTGCCAGCAGCTTGGCAAAGGGACTTGGGGAGACCCAGTACTTC. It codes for CASSLAKGLGETQYF.

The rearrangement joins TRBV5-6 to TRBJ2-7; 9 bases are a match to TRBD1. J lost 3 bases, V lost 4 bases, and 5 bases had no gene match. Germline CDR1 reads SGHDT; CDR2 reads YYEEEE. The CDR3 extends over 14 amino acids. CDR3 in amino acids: CASSRGQGSYEQYF. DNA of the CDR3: TGTGCCAGCAGCCGCGGACAGGGGAGCTACGAGCAGTACTTC.

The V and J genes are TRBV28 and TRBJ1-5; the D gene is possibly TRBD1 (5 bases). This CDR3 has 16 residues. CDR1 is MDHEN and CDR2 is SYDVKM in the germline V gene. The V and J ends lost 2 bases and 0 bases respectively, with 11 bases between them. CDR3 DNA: TGTGCCAGCAGTTTAAGCGGGGCGGGTAGCAATCAGCCCCAGCATTTT. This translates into CASSLSGAGSNQPQHF.

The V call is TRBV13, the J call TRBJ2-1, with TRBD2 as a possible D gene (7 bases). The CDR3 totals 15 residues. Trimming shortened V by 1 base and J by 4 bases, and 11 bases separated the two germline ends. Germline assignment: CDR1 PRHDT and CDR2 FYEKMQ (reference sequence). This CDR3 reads CASSLVGGRYNEQFF. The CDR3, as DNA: TGTGCCAGCAGCTTAGTCGGGGGGCGGTACAATGAGCAGTTCTTC.

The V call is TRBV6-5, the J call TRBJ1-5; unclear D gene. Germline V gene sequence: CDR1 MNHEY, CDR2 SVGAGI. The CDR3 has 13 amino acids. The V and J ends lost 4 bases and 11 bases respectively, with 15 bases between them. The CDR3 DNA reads TGTGCCAGCAGTTTAGCCGCGAGTAGGGCCCAGCATTTT. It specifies CASSLAASRAQHF.

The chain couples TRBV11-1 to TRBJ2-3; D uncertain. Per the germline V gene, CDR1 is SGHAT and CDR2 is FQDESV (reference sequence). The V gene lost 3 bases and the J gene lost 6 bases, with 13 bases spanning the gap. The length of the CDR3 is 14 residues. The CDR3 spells CASSFQEVGDTQYF. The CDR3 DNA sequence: TGTGCCAGCAGCTTCCAGGAAGTGGGGGATACGCAGTATTTT.

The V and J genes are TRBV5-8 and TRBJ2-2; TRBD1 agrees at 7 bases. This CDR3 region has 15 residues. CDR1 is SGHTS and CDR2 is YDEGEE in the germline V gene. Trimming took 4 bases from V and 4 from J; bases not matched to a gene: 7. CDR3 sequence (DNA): TGTGCCAGCAGCCCCTTTGCAGGGGGCACCGGGGAGCTGTTTTTT. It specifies CASSPFAGGTGELFF.

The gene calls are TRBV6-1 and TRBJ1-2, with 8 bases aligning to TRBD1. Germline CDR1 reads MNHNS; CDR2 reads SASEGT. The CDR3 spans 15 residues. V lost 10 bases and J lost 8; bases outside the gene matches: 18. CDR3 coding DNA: TGTGCCATCTCCCACCTTGGACAGGGCGGAGGCGGCTACACCTTC. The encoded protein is CAISHLGQGGGGYTF.

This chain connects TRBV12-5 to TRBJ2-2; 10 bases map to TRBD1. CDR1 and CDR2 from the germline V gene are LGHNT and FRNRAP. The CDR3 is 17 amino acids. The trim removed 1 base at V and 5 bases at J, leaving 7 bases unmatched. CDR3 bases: TGTGCTAGTGGTTTGGCAAGGACAGGGGGTGGGACCGGGGAGCTGTTTTTT. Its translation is CASGLARTGGGTGELFF.

CDR3 in amino acids: CASSVGGSGTSYEQYF. As DNA, the CDR3 is TGTGCCAGCAGCGTAGGGGGTTCGGGCACCTCCTACGAGCAGTACTTC. The rearrangement links TRBV9 to TRBJ2-7; D is undetermined. Germline loops: CDR1 SGDLS, CDR2 YYNGEE. The CDR3 is 16 amino acids. The V and J ends lost 0 bases and 0 bases respectively, with 13 bases between them.